This T cell receptor (beta chain) was observed in a study of metastatic and nonmetastatic thyroid tumors. Looking at the study overall: The study looked at repertoires side by side in blood and in tumor or nodule tissue from malignant and benign thyroid patients.

No treatment of any kind had been given to any patient before thyroid surgery. Study results and caveats: Significantly higher TCR beta diversity was reportedly seen in malignant thyroid tumors than benign nodules, in blood and tumor.

In the original workflow: CDR3 differences across clinicopathological groups were used to build a distant-metastasis classifier for papillary thyroid cancer. With MiXCR, TCRdb called clones anew from the PCR reads. V and J calls and clone size were set by TCRdb, not the authors. The top ten clones hold over 10% of a sample with roughly 71,000 clones, 18% of them seen once. Concerning this clone itself: The antigen is unknown.

The receptor's source is a female donor with papillary thyroid cancer or a benign thyroid nodule (not recorded which). Some clones in this sample may be carry-over from other donors' samples. The specimen sequenced was blood.

The CDR3 DNA reads as TGCAGTGCCGAGAGGACAGGGCCTTACAATCAGCCCCAGCATTTT. As protein: CSAERTGPYNQPQHF. This chain links TRBV20-1 with TRBJ1-5; TRBD1 matches 8 bases. Germline values: CDR1 DFQATT, CDR2 SNEGSKA (reference sequence). The V gene end was trimmed by 6 bases and the J gene end by 3 bases; junction bases not matched to a gene: 10. The CDR3 runs to 15 residues.